This T cell receptor (beta chain) was retrieved from a study of CD8+ T cells in alopecia areata. About the research overall: Treated patients received oral tofacitinib, 5 to 10 mg twice daily. The drug, tofacitinib, lasted 6 to 18 months, followed by 6 months off drug. Study-wide points: Scalp samples also yield sequences of resident alphabeta T cells from normal skin.

Looked up from germline, CDR1 is GTSNPN and CDR2 is SVGIG (reference sequence). The CDR3 covers 15 residues. V was pared by 4 bases and J by 0 bases, with 10 bases between. Specified treatment: oral pan-JAK inhibitor, 5-10 mg twice daily. Peripheral blood, together with lesional scalp punch biopsies, was collected from alopecia areata patients. Following RNA extraction, reverse transcription yielded cDNA that acted as the sequencing template. The data were produced by immunoSEQ multiplex PCR, yet TCRdb's version contains in-frame clones alone and is incomplete. The sample has approximately 130,000 clones; 60% to 65% are singletons. Notes on this clone: Its specificity is unknown.

The sample here was CD4+ T cells sorted from blood, taken at week 4, from a patient treated with tofacitinib. The V and J genes are TRBV30 and TRBJ2-6, with a weak D call TRBD1 (5 bases). The sequence was obtained from a human donor with alopecia areata. The CDR3 DNA is TGTGCCTGGACTACAGGACACTCTGGGGCCAACGTCCTGACTTTC. Translation gives CAWTTGHSGANVLTF.